A selection of T cell receptor beta chains follows, all from one sample in a study of blood T cell repertoires in COVID-19. Here immunoSEQ multiplex PCR was the method, and the copy in TCRdb shows in-frame clones only, minus some. The sample lists 300,000 to 400,000 clones, around 88% occurring once. Material: peripheral blood. These receptors all come from a man aged 25 to 40 with active or convalescent COVID-19. Each CDR3 is given with its conserved first and last residue. D genes are given only for firm matches. Not all rows give a size; the values are once, few, many and, for expanded clones, a class.

CASILGSGGADIGELFF	TGTGCCAGTATCCTGGGTAGCGGGGGGGCTGATATCGGGGAGCTGTTTTTT	17	TRBD2	NA	TRBJ2-2	TRBV19
CASSIWELGLGNEQFF	TGTGCCAGTAGTATATGGGAGTTAGGGCTGGGTAATGAGCAGTTCTTC	16	NA	NA	TRBJ2-1	TRBV19
CASSQGAQATGELFF	TGCGCCAGCAGCCAAGGTGCTCAGGCGACCGGGGAGCTGTTTTTT	15	NA	NA	TRBJ2-2	TRBV4-3
CAISPLQGSSSPLHF	TGTGCCATCAGCCCTCTACAGGGGTCCAGTTCACCCCTCCACTTT	15	TRBD1	NA	TRBJ1-6	TRBV10-3
CASSFQYQETQYF	TGTGCCAGCAGTTTTCAGTACCAAGAGACCCAGTACTTC	13	NA	NA	TRBJ2-5	TRBV12-3/TRBV12-4
CASSLAGHSGNTIYF	TGTGCCAGCAGCTTAGCAGGACACTCTGGAAACACCATATATTTT	15	NA	NA	TRBJ1-3	TRBV5-6
CASSRFPGETRGYTF	TGTGCCAGTAGTCGCTTTCCGGGAGAGACAAGGGGCTACACCTTC	15	NA	NA	TRBJ1-2	TRBV19
CASSQGQYEQYF	TGTGCCAGCAGCCAGGGACAGTACGAGCAGTACTTC	12	TRBD1	NA	TRBJ2-7	TRBV14
CASSSPGTFLFEQYF	TGTGCCAGCAGTTCGCCCGGGACATTTTTGTTCGAGCAGTACTTC	15	NA	NA	TRBJ2-7	TRBV27
CASSIRRGTGNTIYF	TGTGCCAGTAGTATACGGAGGGGAACTGGAAACACCATATATTTT	15	NA	once	TRBJ1-3	TRBV19
CASSREFSGANVLTF	TGTGCCAGCAGCCGAGAGTTCTCTGGGGCCAACGTCCTGACTTTC	15	NA	NA	TRBJ2-6	TRBV27
CASSLVPGMNTEAFF	TGCGCCAGCAGCTTGGTGCCGGGTATGAACACTGAAGCTTTCTTT	15	NA	NA	TRBJ1-1	TRBV5-1
CATKQTAGRRYQSTEAFF	TGTGCCACCAAACAAACAGCTGGGCGAAGGTATCAATCCACTGAAGCTTTCTTT	18	NA	NA	TRBJ1-1	TRBV13
CASSFFPGLTYEQYF	TGTGCCAGCAGTTTCTTTCCGGGACTGACTTACGAGCAGTACTTC	15	NA	NA	TRBJ2-7	TRBV28
CASSKWRGRETQYF	TGTGCCAGCAGCAAGTGGCGGGGCAGGGAGACCCAGTACTTC	14	NA	few	TRBJ2-5	TRBV21-1
CASSLSGQGVYGYTF	TGTGCCAGCAGCTTATCCGGACAAGGAGTCTATGGCTACACCTTC	15	NA	NA	TRBJ1-2	TRBV11-3
CASSSLAGGTGELFF	TGTGCCAGCAGTTCGCTAGCGGGAGGCACCGGGGAGCTGTTTTTT	15	TRBD2	NA	TRBJ2-2	TRBV28
CASSYSVGTGTDTQYF	TGTGCCAGCAGTTACTCGGTGGGGACAGGGACAGATACGCAGTATTTT	16	TRBD1	NA	TRBJ2-3	TRBV6-6
CAWSVLRGQTDTQYF	TGTGCCTGGAGTGTACTCAGGGGGCAGACAGATACGCAGTATTTT	15	TRBD1	NA	TRBJ2-3	TRBV30
CATEGASNEKLFF	TGTGCTACCGAGGGGGCGTCTAATGAAAAACTGTTTTTT	13	TRBD1	few	TRBJ1-4	TRBV12-5
CASSSYRGALYNEQFF	TGTGCCAGCAGCTCCTACCGCGGGGCCTTGTACAATGAGCAGTTCTTC	16	NA	few	TRBJ2-1	TRBV7-2
CASSDLSFEKLFF	TGTGCCAGCAGTGATCTAAGTTTCGAAAAACTGTTTTTT	13	NA	NA	TRBJ1-4	TRBV2
CASSLRDRVVQPQHF	TGTGCCAGTAGCCTCCGGGACAGGGTCGTTCAGCCCCAGCATTTT	15	TRBD1	once	TRBJ1-5	TRBV19
CAWARRGETQYF	TGTGCCTGGGCTAGGAGGGGAGAGACCCAGTACTTC	12	NA	NA	TRBJ2-5	TRBV30
CATSRDPGHLDSYEQYF	TGTGCCACCAGCAGAGATCCGGGACACTTGGACTCCTACGAGCAGTACTTC	17	NA	NA	TRBJ2-7	TRBV15
CASSQKGIGYEQYF	TGTGCCAGCAGCCAAAAGGGGATCGGCTACGAGCAGTACTTC	14	NA	NA	TRBJ2-7	TRBV3-1/TRBV3-2
CASSQGTSGGYEQYF	TGTGCCAGCAGCCAAGGGACTAGCGGGGGTTACGAGCAGTACTTC	15	TRBD2	once	TRBJ2-7	TRBV11-2
CASSVEPGPYGYTF	TGTGCCAGCAGCGTAGAGCCAGGGCCCTATGGCTACACCTTC	14	NA	NA	TRBJ1-2	TRBV9
CSASEGGSNQPQHF	TGCAGTGCTAGTGAGGGAGGGAGCAATCAGCCCCAGCATTTT	14	NA	NA	TRBJ1-5	TRBV20-1
CASSYRGRTAGELFF	TGTGCCAGCAGTTACAGGGGGCGCACAGCCGGGGAGCTGTTTTTT	15	TRBD1	NA	TRBJ2-2	TRBV5-5
CASSPASGTGAEKLFF	TGTGCCAGCTCACCCGCTTCCGGGACAGGGGCAGAAAAACTGTTTTTT	16	TRBD1	NA	TRBJ1-4	TRBV18
CASSISTVPNEKLFF	TGTGCCAGTAGTATTTCGACAGTACCAAATGAAAAACTGTTTTTT	15	NA	NA	TRBJ1-4	TRBV19
CASNPGQGDEKLFF	TGTGCCAGCAATCCGGGACAGGGAGATGAAAAACTGTTTTTT	14	TRBD1	few	TRBJ1-4	TRBV28
CASSPPGNRLYEQYF	TGTGCCAGCAGCCCCCCGGGGAACAGACTGTACGAGCAGTACTTC	15	NA	NA	TRBJ2-7	TRBV7-8
CASSYSGTSPTDTQYF	TGTGCCAGCAGTTACTCGGGGACTAGCCCGACAGATACGCAGTATTTT	16	TRBD2	NA	TRBJ2-3	TRBV6-2/TRBV6-3
CAWSTGGTYEQYF	TGTGCCTGGAGTACAGGGGGCACGTACGAGCAGTACTTC	13	TRBD1	NA	TRBJ2-7	TRBV30
CASSELGVEKLFF	TGTGCCAGCAGTGAGCTGGGAGTAGAGAAACTGTTTTTT	13	NA	NA	TRBJ1-4	TRBV6-1
CASSLVGRGAQNEQYF	TGCGCCAGCAGCTTGGTGGGTAGGGGCGCTCAGAACGAGCAGTACTTC	16	NA	NA	TRBJ2-7	TRBV5-1
CASSPNSVGDEQFF	TGTGCCAGCTCACCAAACTCGGTGGGCGATGAGCAGTTCTTC	14	NA	NA	TRBJ2-1	TRBV18